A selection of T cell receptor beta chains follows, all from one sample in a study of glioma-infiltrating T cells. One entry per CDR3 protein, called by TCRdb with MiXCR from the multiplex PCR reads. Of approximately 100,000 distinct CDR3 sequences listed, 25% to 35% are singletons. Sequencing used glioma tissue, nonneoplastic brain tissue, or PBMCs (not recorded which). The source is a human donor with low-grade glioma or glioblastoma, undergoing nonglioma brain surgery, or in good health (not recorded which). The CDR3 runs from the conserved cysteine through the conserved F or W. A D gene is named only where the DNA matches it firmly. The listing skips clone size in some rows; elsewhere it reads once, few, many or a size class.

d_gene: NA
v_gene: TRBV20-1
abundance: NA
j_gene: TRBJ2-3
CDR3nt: TGCAGTGCGAAGAGCCTAGCAACAAGCACAGATACGCAGTATTTT
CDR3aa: CSAKSLATSTDTQYF

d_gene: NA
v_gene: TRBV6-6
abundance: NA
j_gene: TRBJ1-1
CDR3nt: TGTGCCAGCAGTTACTCCGGAGTGGGGACTGAAGCTTTCTTT
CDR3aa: CASSYSGVGTEAFF

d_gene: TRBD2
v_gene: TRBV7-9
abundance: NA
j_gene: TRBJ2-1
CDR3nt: TGTGCCAGAAGCTGGGATACTAGCGGGGGGGAGCAGTTCTTC
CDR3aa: CARSWDTSGGEQFF

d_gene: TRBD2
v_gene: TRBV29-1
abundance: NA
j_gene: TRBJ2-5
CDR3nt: TGCAGCGTTGAAGATGCGGCTAGCGGGCCGGAAGAGACCCAGTACTTC
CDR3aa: CSVEDAASGPEETQYF

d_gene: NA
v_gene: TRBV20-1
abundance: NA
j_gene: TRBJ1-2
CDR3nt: TGCAGTGCTACCGAAGGACGCGACTATGGCTACACCTTC
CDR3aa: CSATEGRDYGYTF

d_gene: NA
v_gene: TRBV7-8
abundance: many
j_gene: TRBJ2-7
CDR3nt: TGTGCCACCTCCCCCGGGGGTGCCTACGAGCAGTACTTC
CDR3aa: CATSPGGAYEQYF

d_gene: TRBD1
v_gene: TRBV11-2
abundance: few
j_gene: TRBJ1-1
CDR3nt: TGTGCCAGCCAACAAATTCCGGGACAGGGTTTTATTGGAACTATGAACACTGAAGCTTTCTTT
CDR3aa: CASQQIPGQGFIGTMNTEAFF

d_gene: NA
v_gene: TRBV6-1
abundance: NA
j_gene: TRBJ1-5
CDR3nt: TGTGCCAGCAGGACTACAGCTGCACATCAGCCCCAGCATTTT
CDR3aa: CASRTTAAHQPQHF

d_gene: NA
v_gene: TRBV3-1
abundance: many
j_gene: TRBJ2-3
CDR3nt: TGTGCCAGCAGCCATCAATCAGATACGCAGTATTTT
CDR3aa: CASSHQSDTQYF

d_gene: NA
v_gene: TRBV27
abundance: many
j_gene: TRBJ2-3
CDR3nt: TGTGCCAGCAGTCCATCCGTCGATACGCAGTATTTT
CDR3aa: CASSPSVDTQYF

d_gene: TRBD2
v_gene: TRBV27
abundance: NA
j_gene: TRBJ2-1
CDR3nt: TGTGCCGGCAGTTTTTTAATAGCGGGGGGCGTCGATGAGCAGTTCTTC
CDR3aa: CAGSFLIAGGVDEQFF

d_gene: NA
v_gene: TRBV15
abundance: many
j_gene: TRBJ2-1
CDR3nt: TGTGCCACCAGCAGAGATCTGGGCAATGAGCAGTTCTTC
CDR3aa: CATSRDLGNEQFF

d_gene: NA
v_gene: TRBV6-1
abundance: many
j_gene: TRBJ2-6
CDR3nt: TGTGCTTTGGAACTGCCGGCCAACGTCCTGACTTTC
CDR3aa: CALELPANVLTF

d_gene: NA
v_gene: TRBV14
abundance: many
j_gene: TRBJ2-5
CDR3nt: TGTGCCAGCAGCCCTTACCGACAGAGAGAGACCCAGTACTTC
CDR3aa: CASSPYRQRETQYF

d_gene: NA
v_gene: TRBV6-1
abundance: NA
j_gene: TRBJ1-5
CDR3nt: TGCGCCAGCCGCCCAAGATTCAATCAGCCCCAGCATTTT
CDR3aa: CASRPRFNQPQHF

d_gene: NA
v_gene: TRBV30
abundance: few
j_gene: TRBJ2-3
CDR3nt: TGTGCCTGGAGTGTACTCGTTGGCTCAGATACGCAGTATTTT
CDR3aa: CAWSVLVGSDTQYF